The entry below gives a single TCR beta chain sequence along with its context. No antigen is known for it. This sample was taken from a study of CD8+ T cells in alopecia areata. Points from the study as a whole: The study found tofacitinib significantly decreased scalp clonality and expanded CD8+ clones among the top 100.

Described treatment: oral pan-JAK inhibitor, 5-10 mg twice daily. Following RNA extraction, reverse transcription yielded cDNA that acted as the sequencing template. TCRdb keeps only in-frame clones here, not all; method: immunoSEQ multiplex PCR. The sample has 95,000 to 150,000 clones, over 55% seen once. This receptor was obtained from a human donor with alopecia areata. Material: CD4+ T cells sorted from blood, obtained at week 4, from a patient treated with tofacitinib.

This CDR3 is CASSKTSNTDTQYF. The CDR3 DNA reads TGTGCCAGCAGTAAGACTAGCAACACAGATACGCAGTATTTT. The gene calls are TRBV5-4 and TRBJ2-3; 7 bases line up with TRBD2. This CDR3 has 14 residues. Germline assignment: CDR1 SGHNT and CDR2 YYREEE (reference sequence). The trim removed 5 bases at V and 2 bases at J, leaving 5 bases unmatched. Full variable domain (outside the CDR3, taken from reference TRBV5-4 and TRBJ2-3): ETGVTQSPTHLIKTRGQQVTLRCSSQSGHNTVSWYQQALGQGPQFIFQYYREEENGRGNFPPRFSGLQFPNYSSELNVNALELDDSALYLCASSKTSNTDTQYFGPGTRLTVL.